Each of the 12 T cell receptor beta chains below was sequenced from the same sample in a study of shared T cell receptors in the human thymus. Profiled with immunoSEQ multiplex PCR; TCRdb holds only in-frame clones, not every one. The table has 500,000 to 750,000 clones, approximately 90% seen once. These data are also associated with another study on human thymus T cells.

The sequencing input was thymocytes. These TCRs come from a boy younger than two with a congenital heart defect.

The J gene is TRBJ2-7, the V gene TRBV19, with D maybe TRBD1 (6 bases). Trimming removed 5 bases from V and 7 bases from J, with 15 bases in between. In germline, CDR1 is LNHDA, CDR2 SQIVND (reference sequence). The CDR3 is 13 residues long. CDR3 coding DNA: TGTGCCAGTAGTGCGGACCCTAGGGGGGAGCAGTACTTC. Protein sequence: CASSADPRGEQYF. Full variable domain (remainder filled in from reference TRBV19 and TRBJ2-7): DGGITQSPKYLFRKEGQNVTLSCEQNLNHDAMYWYRQDPGQGLRLIYYSQIVNDFQKGDIAEGYSVSREKKESFPLTVTSAQKNPTAFYLCASSADPRGEQYFGPGTRLTVT.

V and J are TRBV23-1 and TRBJ1-2; 10 nucleotides agree with TRBD1. TRBV23-1 is designated an ORF whose function remains uncertain. The CDR3 length is 17 residues. V gave up 0 bases and J gave up 4 bases; unmatched junction bases: 8. The CDR3 DNA is TGCGCCAGCAGTCAATCTCGGGACAGGGGCCAGGGCTATGGCTACACCTTC. This encodes CASSQSRDRGQGYGYTF.

This rearrangement joins TRBV5-1 to TRBJ2-7; unclear D gene. The CDR3 is 16 residues long. The V end was cut by 1 base, the J end by 3 bases, with 17 bases between. Germline V gene lookup returns CDR1 SGHRS and CDR2 YFSETQ. The CDR3 region is CASSLIGRNTLYEQYF. The CDR3 DNA reads as TGCGCCAGCAGCTTGATCGGCAGGAATACGCTCTACGAGCAGTACTTC.

This clone appeared a single time. V gene TRBV19 combines with J gene TRBJ1-2; 8 bases agree with TRBD1. The CDR3 contains 15 residues. Losses at the gene ends were 5 bases for V and 5 bases for J; bases not matched to a gene: 10. The V gene's germline CDR1 is LNHDA and CDR2 SQIVND (reference sequence). CDR3 region: CASSAGGTGSYGYTF. CDR3 bases: TGTGCCAGTAGTGCAGGGGGGACAGGCTCTTATGGCTACACCTTC.

This chain links TRBV27 with TRBJ1-4; 7 positions match TRBD1. CDR1 and CDR2 (germline): MNHEY, SMNVEV (reference sequence). CDR3 length equals 16 residues. The V gene end was trimmed by 3 bases and the J gene end by 3 bases; junction bases not matched to a gene: 7. This CDR3 is CASSLGRGLANEKLFF. For the CDR3, the DNA is TGTGCCAGCAGTTTGGGCAGGGGGTTGGCTAATGAAAAACTGTTTTTT.

V usage is TRBV29-1 and J usage is TRBJ2-7, with D tentatively TRBD1 (5 bases). CDR3 size: 15 residues. V dropped 6 bases and J dropped 1 base, with 19 bases sitting between them. Per the germline V gene, CDR1 is SQVTM and CDR2 is ANQGSEA. The CDR3 bases are TGCAGCGTCTTGCACAGGCCGCCGGCATCCTACGAGCAGTACTTC. Protein: CSVLHRPPASYEQYF.

This rearrangement joins TRBV12-5 to TRBJ2-3; D is possibly TRBD2 (6 bases). Germline CDR1 LGHNT, CDR2 FRNRAP. V lost 3 bases and J 1 base, leaving 11 bases between the germline ends. The CDR3 length is 15 residues. The CDR3 is CASGFGGGGTDTQYF. As DNA, the CDR3 is TGTGCTAGTGGTTTTGGTGGCGGGGGCACAGATACGCAGTATTTT.

This chain links TRBV27 with TRBJ2-3; possibly TRBD2 for D (5 bases). Trimming removed 6 bases at V and 4 bases at J, with 11 bases between. CDR1 is MNHEY and CDR2 is SMNVEV in the germline V gene (reference sequence). CDR3 length: 13 residues. CDR3 nucleotide sequence: TGTGCCAGCAGCGAGGGAGTATCAGATACGCAGTATTTT. It is translated as CASSEGVSDTQYF.

The V call is TRBV11-2, the J call TRBJ1-5, with 9 bases identical to TRBD1. The CDR3 is made up of 17 amino acids. Looked up from germline, CDR1 is SGHAT and CDR2 is FQNNGV. The trim removed 1 base at V and 1 base at J, leaving 5 bases unmatched. CDR3 region: CASSLGGQGGSNQPQHF. CDR3 nucleotide sequence: TGTGCCAGCAGCTTAGGGGGACAGGGCGGGAGCAATCAGCCCCAGCATTTT.

A single count supports this clone. This rearrangement joins TRBV6-5 to TRBJ1-1, with TRBD1 as a possible D gene (5 bases). Trimming cost V 0 bases and J 5 bases, with 13 bases left between them. Germline V gives CDR1 MNHEY, CDR2 SVGAGI. The CDR3 sequence is 15 residues long. CDR3 DNA sequence: TGTGCCAGCAGTTACTCAGGGGAAGGGAGGACTGAAGCTTTCTTT. Translating it yields CASSYSGEGRTEAFF.

The sample holds one count of this clone. The chain employs TRBV30 and TRBJ2-2; TRBD2 aligns across 7 bases. V lost 0 bases and J lost 1; bases outside the gene matches: 11. The CDR3 sequence is 18 residues long. CDR1 is GTSNPN and CDR2 is SVGIG in the germline V gene (reference sequence). The chain's CDR3 is CAWSVLSGKSRNTGELFF. CDR3 in DNA: TGTGCCTGGAGTGTACTAAGCGGGAAGAGTAGGAACACCGGGGAGCTGTTTTTT. The variable domain in full, completed from reference TRBV30 and TRBJ2-2, reads SQTIHQWPATLVQPVGSPLSLECTVEGTSNPNLYWYRQAAGRGLQLLFYSVGIGQISSEVPQNLSASRPQDRQFILSSKKLLLSDSGFYLCAWSVLSGKSRNTGELFFGEGSRLTVL.

The gene calls are TRBV5-1 and TRBJ2-6, with D possibly TRBD2 on 5 matching bases. Germline-derived CDR1 and CDR2 are SGHRS and YFSETQ. V was cut by 0 bases and J by 4 bases, with 11 bases left in between. This CDR3 comprises 16 residues. The DNA of the CDR3 is TGCGCCAGCAGCTTGGGGGGAGTACGGGGGGCCAACGTCCTGACTTTC. Its translation is CASSLGGVRGANVLTF.